This entry lists 15 T cell receptor beta chains sequenced from one sample in a study of blood T cell repertoires in COVID-19 (dated by TCRdb to 2020 to 2021). Receptor libraries were prepared by the immunoSEQ multiplex PCR assay. Imported from immuneACCESS, the table was reduced by TCRdb to in-frame sequences with V and J called. These copies leave out some clones; in studies compared against another copy, an unresolved V gene accounts for under half, and the cause of the remainder is not known. The sample has roughly 60,000 clones on record, approximately 80% of them singletons. Roughly a tenth of the sample belongs to the ten largest clones. The specimen was peripheral blood. The receptor source for this set is a man aged 45-65 years with COVID-19, enrolled during active disease.

The V call is TRBV5-1, the J call TRBJ2-7, with 9 bases matching TRBD1. CDR1 SGHRS and CDR2 YFSETQ come from the germline V gene. The CDR3 extends over 15 amino acids. The V gene end was trimmed by 10 bases and the J gene end by 3 bases; junction bases not matched to a gene: 14. The DNA of the CDR3 is TGCGCCTCGCAGGGGGCCGGGACAGGGCACTACGAGCAGTACTTC. This translates into CASQGAGTGHYEQYF.

The chain carries TRBV10-1 and TRBJ1-1; no clear D. Trimming took 4 bases from V and 0 from J, leaving 9 bases between them. There are 14 residues in the CDR3. In germline, CDR1 is WNHNN, CDR2 SYGVQD (reference sequence). CDR3 amino acids: CASSGAGLNTEAFF. The DNA for the CDR3 is TGCGCCAGCAGTGGAGCAGGCCTGAACACTGAAGCTTTCTTT.

The rearrangement links TRBV5-1 to TRBJ2-2; TRBD1 matches 8 bases. V dropped 5 bases and J dropped 3; count of bases not matched to a gene: 0. Germline V gene lookup returns CDR1 SGHRS and CDR2 YFSETQ. This CDR3 is 13 amino acids long. The CDR3 sequence: CASRTGDTGELFF. CDR3 bases: TGCGCCAGCAGGACAGGGGACACCGGGGAGCTGTTTTTT.

The V call is TRBV4-1, the J call TRBJ1-4; no definite D call. Germline lookup yields CDR1 MGHRA and CDR2 YSYEKL. This CDR3 has 17 residues. The V end was cut by 2 bases, the J end by 0 bases, with 13 bases between. This CDR3 is CASSQFVAGATNEKLFF. The CDR3 nucleotides are TGCGCCAGCAGCCAATTCGTGGCGGGTGCAACTAATGAAAAACTGTTTTTT.

The gene calls are TRBV20-1 and TRBJ1-6; 7 bases map to TRBD1. V gave up 3 bases and J gave up 7 bases; unmatched junction bases: 6. This CDR3 is built from 14 residues. Germline V gives CDR1 DFQATT, CDR2 SNEGSKA (reference sequence). CDR3 sequence: CSASYGTANSPLHF. The CDR3 DNA is TGCAGTGCTAGTTACGGGACAGCAAATTCACCCCTCCACTTT.

This sequence joins TRBV7-2 and TRBJ2-1; 8 nucleotides align to TRBD2. The CDR3 is 15 residues long. Germline V CDR1 and CDR2: SGHTA, FQGNSA. V lost 1 base, J lost 7 bases, and 6 bases stayed unmatched. The CDR3 here is CASSLVSGKENEQFF. CDR3 DNA: TGTGCCAGCAGCTTAGTTAGCGGGAAAGAAAATGAGCAGTTCTTC.

The chain recombines TRBV5-6 with TRBJ1-2; possible D gene TRBD1, 5 bases. The V end was cut by 1 base, the J end by 8 bases, with 18 bases between. CDR1 is SGHDT and CDR2 is YYEEEE in the germline V gene. The CDR3 totals 15 residues. CDR3: CASSLSAGRPGGYTF. CDR3 nucleotides: TGTGCCAGCAGCTTGTCAGCGGGGCGACCTGGCGGCTACACCTTC.

The chain has TRBV30 and TRBJ1-1; 8 bases are shared with TRBD1. The V gene end was trimmed by 2 bases and the J gene end by 4 bases; junction bases not matched to a gene: 9. Germline V lookup: CDR1 GTSNPN, CDR2 SVGIG (reference sequence). The CDR3 consists of 15 residues. As DNA, the CDR3 is TGTGCCTGGAGTCCCCAGGACAGGGTCGGCACTGAAGCTTTCTTT. Translation: CAWSPQDRVGTEAFF. The entire variable domain, with the rest obtained from reference TRBV30 and TRBJ1-1, is as follows: SQTIHQWPATLVQPVGSPLSLECTVEGTSNPNLYWYRQAAGRGLQLLFYSVGIGQISSEVPQNLSASRPQDRQFILSSKKLLLSDSGFYLCAWSPQDRVGTEAFFGQGTRLTVV.

V and J are TRBV2 and TRBJ2-1, with a possible D match to TRBD1 (5 bases). V was trimmed by 7 bases and J by 2 bases, leaving 6 bases between them. The CDR3 is 12 amino acids. CDR1 is SNHLY and CDR2 is FYNNEI in the germline V gene. CDR3 bases: TGTGCCAGCATGGGGCCCTACAATGAGCAGTTCTTC. As protein: CASMGPYNEQFF. Filled out from reference TRBV2 and TRBJ2-1, the complete variable domain reads EPEVTQTPSHQVTQMGQEVILRCVPISNHLYFYWYRQILGQKVEFLVSFYNNEISEKSEIFDDQFSVERPDGSNFTLKIRSTKLEDSAMYFCASMGPYNEQFFGPGTRLTVL.

The chain joins TRBV11-2 to TRBJ2-4; 9 nucleotides line up with TRBD1. The CDR3 has 12 amino acids. V gave up 7 bases and J gave up 7 bases; unmatched junction bases: 2. The V gene's germline CDR1 is SGHAT and CDR2 FQNNGV. The CDR3 region has the DNA TGTGCCAGCACGGGGACAGGGAACATTCAGTACTTC. Its protein product is CASTGTGNIQYF.

This rearrangement joins TRBV4-3 to TRBJ2-3; D is possibly TRBD1 (5 bases). The germline V gene has CDR1 LGHNA and CDR2 YSLEER. The CDR3 sequence is 17 residues long. Trimming took 1 base from V and 0 from J, leaving 14 bases between them. The CDR3 DNA reads TGCGCCAGCAGCCAAGGGCTGGCAGGGAAAAGCACAGATACGCAGTATTTT. Translating it yields CASSQGLAGKSTDTQYF.

This chain connects TRBV21-1 to TRBJ2-7; the DNA was not compared with TRBD2, the D call given in the table. TRBV21-1 is flagged as a pseudogene. The CDR3 is made up of 16 amino acids. The CDR3 sequence is CASNPGRRRGFYEQYF. The CDR3, as DNA: TGTGCCAGTAATCCGGGCCGCCGGCGCGGGTTTTACGAGCAGTACTTC.

The CDR3 reads CASSTDRAYNEQFF. The CDR3 DNA sequence: TGTGCCAGTAGTACGGACAGGGCTTACAATGAGCAGTTCTTC. The chain combines TRBV19 with TRBJ2-1; 8 bases match TRBD1. V was clipped by 4 bases and J by 4 bases; unmatched bases: 3. This CDR3 has 14 residues. Germline CDR1 reads LNHDA; CDR2 reads SQIVND (reference sequence).

The rearrangement joins TRBV11-2 to TRBJ2-5; 11 bases are shared with TRBD2. Germline V CDR1 and CDR2: SGHAT, FQNNGV. V shed 5 bases, J shed 5 bases, and the junction held 7 bases outside the gene matches. There are 15 residues in the CDR3. The CDR3 region has the DNA TGTGCCAGCAGCCCTAGACTAGCGGGAAGTGAGACCCAGTACTTC. Protein product: CASSPRLAGSETQYF.

This rearrangement joins TRBV3-1 (or the pseudogene TRBV3-2) to TRBJ1-6, with 7 nucleotides matching TRBD1. Germline loops: CDR1 LGHDT, CDR2 YNNKEL (reference sequence). V dropped 6 bases and J dropped 10; count of bases not matched to a gene: 9. The CDR3 runs 14 residues. CDR3: CASRSGTVGSPLHF. CDR3 DNA sequence: TGTGCCAGCAGATCCGGGACAGTAGGGTCACCCCTCCACTTT.